The sequence of this TCR beta chain was determined in a study of OX40 agonist ivuxolimab in advanced cancers. A history of autoimmune disease or systemic immunosuppression excluded patients. The method was immunoSEQ multiplex PCR; TCRdb's version includes in-frame clones alone and lacks a portion of them. The table shows under 50,000 clones, with about 87% occurring only once. Overall study results and limits: Averaging showed that CD8+ T cells had more expanded clones than CD4+ did. The antigens recognized by the expanded peripheral T cells, that is their antigen specificity, were not determined. Low clonal expansion, among the lowest seen, marked partial responders at 0.1-3.0 mg/kg.

Comment on this clone: Antigen: not known.

Germline V gene data show CDR1 as SGDLS and CDR2 as YYNGEE. The CDR3 totals 14 residues. The germline V and J ends were trimmed by 3 bases and 6 bases, with 12 bases remaining between them. The sequence came from an adult with an advanced solid tumor such as melanoma, head and neck, liver or kidney cancer. The sample in question was CD4+ or CD8+ T cells sorted from blood, obtained in a trial of the OX40 agonist ivuxolimab. The chain joins TRBV9 to TRBJ2-2, with D possibly called TRBD1 or TRBD2 (5 bases each). This CDR3 is CASSGGRTAGELFF. DNA of the CDR3: TGTGCCAGCAGCGGGGGACGAACGGCCGGGGAGCTGTTTTTT.